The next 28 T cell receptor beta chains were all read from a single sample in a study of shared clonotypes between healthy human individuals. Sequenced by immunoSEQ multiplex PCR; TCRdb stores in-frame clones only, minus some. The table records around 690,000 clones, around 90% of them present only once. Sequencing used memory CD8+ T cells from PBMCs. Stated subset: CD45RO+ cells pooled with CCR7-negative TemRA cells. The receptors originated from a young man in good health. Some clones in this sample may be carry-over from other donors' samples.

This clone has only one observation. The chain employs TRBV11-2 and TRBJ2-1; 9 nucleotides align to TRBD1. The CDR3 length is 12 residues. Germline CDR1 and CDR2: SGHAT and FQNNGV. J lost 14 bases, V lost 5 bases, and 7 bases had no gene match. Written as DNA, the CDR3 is TGTGCCAGCAGCCTCTCAGGGGACAGGGAGTTCTTC. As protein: CASSLSGDREFF.

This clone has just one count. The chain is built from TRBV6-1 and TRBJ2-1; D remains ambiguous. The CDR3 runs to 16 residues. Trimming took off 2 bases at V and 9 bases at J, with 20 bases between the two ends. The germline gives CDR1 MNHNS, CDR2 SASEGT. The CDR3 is CASSEQEVEARSEQFF. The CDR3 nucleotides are TGTGCCAGCAGTGAACAAGAAGTAGAGGCGAGGAGTGAGCAGTTCTTC.

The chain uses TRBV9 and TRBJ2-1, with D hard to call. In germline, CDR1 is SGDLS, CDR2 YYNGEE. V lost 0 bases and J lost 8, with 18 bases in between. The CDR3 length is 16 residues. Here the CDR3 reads CASSVVGRLAPHEQFF. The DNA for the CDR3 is TGTGCCAGCAGCGTAGTGGGTCGGTTGGCCCCCCATGAGCAGTTCTTC.

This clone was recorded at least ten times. CDR3 in amino acids: CASSPRLAGAYEQYF. CDR3 sequence (DNA): TGTGCCAGCAGTCCTAGACTAGCGGGGGCCTACGAGCAGTACTTC. V usage is TRBV28 and J usage is TRBJ2-7; 12 bases map to TRBD2. V lost 5 bases and J lost 2; bases outside the gene matches: 4. The CDR3 length is 15 residues. CDR1 and CDR2 from the germline V gene are MDHEN and SYDVKM.

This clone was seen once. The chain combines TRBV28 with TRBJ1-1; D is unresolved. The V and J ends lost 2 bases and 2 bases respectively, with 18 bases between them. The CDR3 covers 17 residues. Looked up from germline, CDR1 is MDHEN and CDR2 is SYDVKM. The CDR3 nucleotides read TGTGCCAGCAGTTTAATCGGCTTCAGGTCGGTAAACACTGAAGCTTTCTTT. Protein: CASSLIGFRSVNTEAFF.

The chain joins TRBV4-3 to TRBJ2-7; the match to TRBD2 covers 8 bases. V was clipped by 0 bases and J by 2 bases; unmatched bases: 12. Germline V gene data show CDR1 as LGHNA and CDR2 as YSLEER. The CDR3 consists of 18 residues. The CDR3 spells CASSQDSGGRESPYEQYF. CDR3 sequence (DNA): TGCGCCAGCAGCCAAGATTCGGGGGGGCGGGAGAGCCCCTACGAGCAGTACTTC.

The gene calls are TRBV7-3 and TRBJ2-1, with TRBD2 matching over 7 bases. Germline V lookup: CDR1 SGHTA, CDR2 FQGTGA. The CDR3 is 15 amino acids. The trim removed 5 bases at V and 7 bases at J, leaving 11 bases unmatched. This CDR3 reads CASSRLRREWNEQFF. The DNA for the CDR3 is TGTGCCAGCAGCCGCCTCAGGCGGGAGTGGAATGAGCAGTTCTTC.

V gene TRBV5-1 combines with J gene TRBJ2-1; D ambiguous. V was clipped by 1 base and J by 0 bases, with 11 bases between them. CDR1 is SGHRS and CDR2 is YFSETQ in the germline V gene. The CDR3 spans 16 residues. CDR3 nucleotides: TGCGCCAGCAGCTTGACGGGCGCCAGCTCCTACAATGAGCAGTTCTTC. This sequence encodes CASSLTGASSYNEQFF.

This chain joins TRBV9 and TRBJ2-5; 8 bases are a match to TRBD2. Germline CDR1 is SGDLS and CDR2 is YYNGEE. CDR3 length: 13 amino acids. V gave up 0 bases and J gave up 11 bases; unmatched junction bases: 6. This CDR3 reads CASSVESGGEQYF. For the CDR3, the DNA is TGTGCCAGCAGCGTAGAATCGGGAGGGGAGCAGTACTTC.

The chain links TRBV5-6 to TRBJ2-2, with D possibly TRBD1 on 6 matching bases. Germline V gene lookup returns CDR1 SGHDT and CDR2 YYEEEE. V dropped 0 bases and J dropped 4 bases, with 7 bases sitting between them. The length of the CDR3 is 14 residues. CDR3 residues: CASSLEGVTGELFF. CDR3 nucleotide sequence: TGTGCCAGCAGCTTGGAGGGGGTCACCGGGGAGCTGTTTTTT.

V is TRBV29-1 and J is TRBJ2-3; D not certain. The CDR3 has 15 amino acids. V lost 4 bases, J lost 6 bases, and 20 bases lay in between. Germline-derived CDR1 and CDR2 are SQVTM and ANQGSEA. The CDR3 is CSVGLLSVFRDTQYF. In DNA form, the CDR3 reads TGCAGCGTTGGCCTGCTCAGCGTATTTAGGGATACGCAGTATTTT.

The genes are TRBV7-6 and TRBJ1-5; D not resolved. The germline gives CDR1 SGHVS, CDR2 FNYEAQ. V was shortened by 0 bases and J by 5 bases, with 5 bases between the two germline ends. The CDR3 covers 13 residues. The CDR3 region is CASSLAWDQPQHF. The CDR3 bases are TGTGCCAGCAGCTTAGCTTGGGATCAGCCCCAGCATTTT.

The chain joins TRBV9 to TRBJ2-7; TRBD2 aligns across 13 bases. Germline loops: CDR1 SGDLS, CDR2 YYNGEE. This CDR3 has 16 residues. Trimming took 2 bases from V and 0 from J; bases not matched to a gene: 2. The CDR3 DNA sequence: TGTGCCAGCAGCGTCACTAGCGGGAGGGACTCCTACGAGCAGTACTTC. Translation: CASSVTSGRDSYEQYF.

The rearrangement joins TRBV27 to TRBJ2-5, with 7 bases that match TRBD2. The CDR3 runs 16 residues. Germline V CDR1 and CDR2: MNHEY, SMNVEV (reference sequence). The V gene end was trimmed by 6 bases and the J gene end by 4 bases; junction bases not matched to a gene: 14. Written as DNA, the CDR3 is TGTGCCAGCAGCGCCGGGCCTGGGAGGGTGGTAGAGACCCAGTACTTC. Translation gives CASSAGPGRVVETQYF.

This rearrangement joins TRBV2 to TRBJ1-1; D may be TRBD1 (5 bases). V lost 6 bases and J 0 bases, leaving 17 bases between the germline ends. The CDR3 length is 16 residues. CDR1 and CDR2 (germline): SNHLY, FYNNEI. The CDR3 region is CASRHTGTEMNTEAFF. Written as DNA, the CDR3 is TGTGCCAGCAGGCACACTGGGACCGAGATGAACACTGAAGCTTTCTTT.

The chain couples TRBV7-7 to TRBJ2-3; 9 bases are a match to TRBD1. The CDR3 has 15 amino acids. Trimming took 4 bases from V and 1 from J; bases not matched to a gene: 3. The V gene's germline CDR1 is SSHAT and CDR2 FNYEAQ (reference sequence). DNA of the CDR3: TGTGCCAGCAGCTACCGGGACAGGGGCACAGATACGCAGTATTTT. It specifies CASSYRDRGTDTQYF.

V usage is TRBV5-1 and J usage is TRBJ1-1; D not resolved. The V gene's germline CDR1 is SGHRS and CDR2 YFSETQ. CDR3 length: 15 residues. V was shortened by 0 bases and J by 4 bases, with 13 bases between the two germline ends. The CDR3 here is CASSLEWAGFTEAFF. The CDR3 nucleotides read TGCGCCAGCAGCTTGGAGTGGGCGGGATTCACTGAAGCTTTCTTT.

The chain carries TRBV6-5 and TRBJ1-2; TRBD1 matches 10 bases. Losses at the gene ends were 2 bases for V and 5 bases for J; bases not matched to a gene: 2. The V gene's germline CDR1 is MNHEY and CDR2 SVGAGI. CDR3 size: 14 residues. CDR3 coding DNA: TGTGCCAGCAGTTACGACAGGGGGCCGTATGGCTACACCTTC. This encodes CASSYDRGPYGYTF.

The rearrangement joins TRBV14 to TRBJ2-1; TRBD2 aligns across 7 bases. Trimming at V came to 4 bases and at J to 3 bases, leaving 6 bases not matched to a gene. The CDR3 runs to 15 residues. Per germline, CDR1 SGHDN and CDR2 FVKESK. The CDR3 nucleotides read TGTGCCAGCAGCCTCATAGCGGGTAGCTACAATGAGCAGTTCTTC. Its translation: CASSLIAGSYNEQFF.

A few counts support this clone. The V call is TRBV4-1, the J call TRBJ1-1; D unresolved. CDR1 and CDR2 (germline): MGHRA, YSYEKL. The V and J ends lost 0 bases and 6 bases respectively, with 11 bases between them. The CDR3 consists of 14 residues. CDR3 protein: CASSQDTESAEAFF. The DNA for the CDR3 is TGCGCCAGCAGCCAAGATACCGAGTCCGCTGAAGCTTTCTTT.

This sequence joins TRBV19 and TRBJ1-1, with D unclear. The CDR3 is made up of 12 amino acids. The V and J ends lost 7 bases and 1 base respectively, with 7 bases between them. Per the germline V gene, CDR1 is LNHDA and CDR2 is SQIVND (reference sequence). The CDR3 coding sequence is TGTGCCAGTACCGCCGGGAACACTGAAGCTTTCTTT. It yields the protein CASTAGNTEAFF.

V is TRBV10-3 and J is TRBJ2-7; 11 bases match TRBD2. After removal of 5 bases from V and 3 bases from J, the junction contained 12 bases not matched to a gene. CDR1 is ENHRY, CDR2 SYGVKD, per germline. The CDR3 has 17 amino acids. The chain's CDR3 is CAISPALTSGSSYEQYF. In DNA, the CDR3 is TGTGCCATCAGTCCCGCCCTAACTAGCGGGAGTAGCTACGAGCAGTACTTC.

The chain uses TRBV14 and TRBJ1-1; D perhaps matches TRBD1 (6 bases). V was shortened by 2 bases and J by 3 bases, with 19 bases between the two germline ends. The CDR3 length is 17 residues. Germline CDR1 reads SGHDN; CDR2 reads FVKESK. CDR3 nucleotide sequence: TGTGCCAGCAGCCAATACAGGGACCCCCGACGATACACTGAAGCTTTCTTT. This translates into CASSQYRDPRRYTEAFF.

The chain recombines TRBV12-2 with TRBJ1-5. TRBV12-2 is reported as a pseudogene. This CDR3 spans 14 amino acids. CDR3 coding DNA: TGTGCAAGTCGCTTAAGAAGGGAGGGTCAGCCCCAGCATTTT. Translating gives CASRLRREGQPQHF.

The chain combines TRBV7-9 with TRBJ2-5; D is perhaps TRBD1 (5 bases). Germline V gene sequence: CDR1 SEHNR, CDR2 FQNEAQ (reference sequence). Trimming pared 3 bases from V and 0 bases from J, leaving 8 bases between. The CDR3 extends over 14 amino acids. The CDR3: CASSFGHYQETQYF. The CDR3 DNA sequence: TGTGCCAGCAGCTTCGGACACTACCAAGAGACCCAGTACTTC. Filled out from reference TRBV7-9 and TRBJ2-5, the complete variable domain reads DTGVSQNPRHKITKRGQNVTFRCDPISEHNRLYWYRQTLGQGPEFLTYFQNEAQLEKSRLLSDRFSAERPKGSFSTLEIQRTEQGDSAMYLCASSFGHYQETQYFGPGTRLLVL.

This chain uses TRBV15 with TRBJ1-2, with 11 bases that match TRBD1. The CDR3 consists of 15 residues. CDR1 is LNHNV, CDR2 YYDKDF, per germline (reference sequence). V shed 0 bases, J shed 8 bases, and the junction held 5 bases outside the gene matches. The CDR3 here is CATSRDWTGGAGYTF. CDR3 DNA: TGTGCCACCAGCAGAGATTGGACAGGGGGCGCGGGCTACACCTTC.

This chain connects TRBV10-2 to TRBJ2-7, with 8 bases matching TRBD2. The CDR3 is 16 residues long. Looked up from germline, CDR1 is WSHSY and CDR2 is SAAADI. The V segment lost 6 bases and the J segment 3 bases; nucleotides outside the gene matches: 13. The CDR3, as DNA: TGCGCCAGCAGAGAATTCGGGAGGGCCTCGGGCTACGAGCAGTACTTC. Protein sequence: CASREFGRASGYEQYF.

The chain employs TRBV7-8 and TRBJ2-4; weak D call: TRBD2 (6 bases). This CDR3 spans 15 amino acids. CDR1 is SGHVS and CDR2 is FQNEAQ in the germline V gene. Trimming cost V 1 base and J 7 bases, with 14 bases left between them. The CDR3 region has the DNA TGTGCCAGCAGCTTAGGGGGGGTTGTACGGAACATTCAGTACTTC. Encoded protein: CASSLGGVVRNIQYF. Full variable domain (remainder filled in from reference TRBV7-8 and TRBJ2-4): GAGVSQSPRYKVAKRGQDVALRCDPISGHVSLFWYQQALGQGPEFLTYFQNEAQLDKSGLPSDRFFAERPEGSVSTLKIQRTQQEDSAVYLCASSLGGVVRNIQYFGAGTRLSVL.